The source of this T cell receptor (beta chain) is a study of naive and memory T cell subsets. There are many counts of this clonotype. Its antigen is undetermined. Regarding the study as a whole: TCR counts from RNA may reflect activation-linked expression changes. Naive and memory repertoire findings lacked a ground truth for validation.

Germline V gives CDR1 LGHNA, CDR2 YSLEER. V lost 5 bases to trimming and J lost 1 base; unmatched junction nucleotides: 10. The CDR3 length is 17 residues. Two oligonucleotides, mixed equimolar, formed the beta constant-region primer covering TRBC1 and TRBC2. TCRdb reprocessed the UMI-ligation and nested PCR reads with MiXCR, giving one entry per CDR3 protein. This sample has 70,000 to 95,000 distinct CDR3 sequences, with about 6.5% found just once. This chain connects TRBV4-3 to TRBJ2-3, with 9 bases matching TRBD2. The clonotype comes from a human donor in good health. Source material: central memory CD4+ T cells from blood. The CDR3 sequence is CASSREAGGGGTDTQYF. The CDR3 DNA follows: TGCGCCAGCAGCAGAGAAGCGGGAGGAGGGGGCACAGATACGCAGTATTTT.